The 2 T cell receptor beta chains below all came from one sample that was sequenced in a study of blood T cell repertoires in COVID-19. The table came from immunoSEQ multiplex PCR; TCRdb's copy has only in-frame clones and leaves some out. The sample has some 120,000 clones; more than 60% are singletons. The sequencing input was peripheral blood. The receptors here all came from a woman in her 70s with acute or convalescent COVID-19.

This clone was seen only a few times. The chain carries TRBV28 and TRBJ2-2, with 8 bases fitting TRBD2. The CDR3 is 15 amino acids. V shed 3 bases, J shed 5 bases, and the junction held 5 bases outside the gene matches. Germline V gene lookup returns CDR1 MDHEN and CDR2 SYDVKM. The CDR3 here is CASSLSGGGTGELFF. Written as DNA, the CDR3 is TGTGCCAGCAGTTTGTCGGGAGGGGGGACCGGGGAGCTGTTTTTT.

This clone was observed a handful of times. J is TRBJ2-7 and V is TRBV5-4; TRBD2 matches 7 bases. Germline V gene sequence: CDR1 SGHNT, CDR2 YYREEE (reference sequence). The CDR3 covers 12 residues. The junction had 5 bases not matched to a gene; V was cut back by 5 bases and J by 6 bases. This CDR3 reads CASSSGSSEQYF. The CDR3 DNA reads TGTGCCAGCAGTAGCGGGTCATCCGAGCAGTACTTC. The full variable domain, with the rest looked up from reference TRBV5-4 and TRBJ2-7, is ETGVTQSPTHLIKTRGQQVTLRCSSQSGHNTVSWYQQALGQGPQFIFQYYREEENGRGNFPPRFSGLQFPNYSSELNVNALELDDSALYLCASSSGSSEQYFGPGTRLTVT.